This T cell receptor (beta chain) came from a study of blood T cell repertoires in COVID-19 (TCRdb year 2020). Describing the broader study: Samples from collaborators originated in the United States, Italy and Spain and spanned both the acute and convalescent phases of COVID-19. Samples came from the ongoing ImmuneRACE study (first 160 participants) plus 1,254 subjects from 6 global collaborators. The sample metadata nearly always contained a de-identified subject ID, COVID-19 status, age in years and sex. Where available, HLA class I and class II types were obtained from metadata supplied by the sample provider rather than from assay-based typing. A freely available public database, intended as a resource for researchers studying the immune response to SARS-CoV-2, is where the repertoires were released. The prospective study material was composed of cDNA or gDNA derived from T cells, B-cell-depleted T cells, or PBMCs. The dataset comprised deeply sampled blood TCRbeta repertoires from subjects exposed to, actively infected with, or recovered from COVID-19. The paper as a whole reports these results and caveats: The quantity of clinical and demographic metadata differed by source and by participant and was supplied without curation.

TCRbeta CDR3 regions were amplified from genomic DNA by means of the immunoSEQ Assay, a bias-controlled multiplex PCR. Processing in the source paper ran as follows. Within the assay, amplification of reference gene primers was used to estimate how many nucleated cells each sample contained. Sequence reads were collapsed and filtered to measure the absolute abundance of every unique TCRbeta CDR3 rearrangement. For each sample, productive Simpson clonality was calculated as the square root of Simpson's diversity index across productive rearrangements. TCRdb holds this immuneACCESS table with in-frame rearrangements only. Some clones are missing; in checked studies, unresolved V genes explain under half, and the rest has no known cause. V and J calls plus clone size are reproduced from that table; the DNA served to infer D and trimming. The sample data list some 48,000 clones, and about 83% of these were observed just once. Of the sample, 5.9% falls within the top ten clones.

The CDR3 contains 16 residues, cysteine and phenylalanine counted. The only DNA kept is the CDR3, 48 bases in frame from the first base. V and J lose 0 bases and 2 bases, and a span of 11 bases separates them. The germline V gene provides CDR1 MNHEY and CDR2 SVGAGI. Whole blood was collected in K2EDTA tubes by collaborating institutions according to the institutions' own protocols. For TCRbeta analysis, collaborators shipped samples as frozen whole blood, isolated PBMCs, or DNA extracted from either of those sample types. Notes on this clone: Its antigen has not been determined. No base qualities exist here, and no much larger clone lies one base off it.

The sequence was obtained from a woman aged 55 to 70 with acute or convalescent COVID-19. The rearranged segments are TRBV6-5 and TRBJ1-5, with TRBD1 as a weak D call on 5 bases. The sequenced sample was peripheral blood. The DNA sequence follows: TGTGCCAGCAGTTACTCGAGTCAGGGCGGCAATCAGCCCCAGCATTTT. Translated, it reads CASSYSSQGGNQPQHF.